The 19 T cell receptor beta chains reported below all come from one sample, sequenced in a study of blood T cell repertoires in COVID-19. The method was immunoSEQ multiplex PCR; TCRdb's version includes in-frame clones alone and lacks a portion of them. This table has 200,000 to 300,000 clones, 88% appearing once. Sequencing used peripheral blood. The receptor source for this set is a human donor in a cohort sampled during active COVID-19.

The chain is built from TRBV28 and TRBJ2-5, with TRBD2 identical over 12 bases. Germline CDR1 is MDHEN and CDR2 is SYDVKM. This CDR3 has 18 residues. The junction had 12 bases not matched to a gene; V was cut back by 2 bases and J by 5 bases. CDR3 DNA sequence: TGTGCCAGCAGTTTAGCTAGCGGGAGGGCGCCGGGGTCGGAGACCCAGTACTTC. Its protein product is CASSLASGRAPGSETQYF.

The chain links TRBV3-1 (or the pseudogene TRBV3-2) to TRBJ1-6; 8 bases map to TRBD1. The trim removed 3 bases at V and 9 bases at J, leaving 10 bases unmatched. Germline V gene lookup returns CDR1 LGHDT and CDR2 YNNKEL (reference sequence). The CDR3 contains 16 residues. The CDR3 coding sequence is TGTGCCAGCAGCCAGACATCCGGGACAGGCCGTTCACCCCTCCACTTT. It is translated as CASSQTSGTGRSPLHF.

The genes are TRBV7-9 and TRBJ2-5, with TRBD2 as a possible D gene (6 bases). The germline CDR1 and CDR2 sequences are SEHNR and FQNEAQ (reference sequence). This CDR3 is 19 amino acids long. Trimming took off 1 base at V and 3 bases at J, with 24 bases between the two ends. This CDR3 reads CASSLGYSGNSGTEETQYF. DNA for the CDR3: TGTGCCAGCAGCTTAGGTTACAGTGGAAATAGTGGGACTGAAGAGACCCAGTACTTC.

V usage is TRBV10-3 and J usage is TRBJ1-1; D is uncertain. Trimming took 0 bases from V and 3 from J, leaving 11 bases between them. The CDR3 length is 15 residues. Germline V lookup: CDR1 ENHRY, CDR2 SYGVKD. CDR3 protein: CAISESRLRDTEAFF. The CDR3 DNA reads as TGTGCCATCAGTGAGTCTAGGCTGAGGGACACTGAAGCTTTCTTT.

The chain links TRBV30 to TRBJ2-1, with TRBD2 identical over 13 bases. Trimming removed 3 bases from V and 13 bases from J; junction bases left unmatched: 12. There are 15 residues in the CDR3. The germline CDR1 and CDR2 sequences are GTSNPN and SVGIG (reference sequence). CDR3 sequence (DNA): TGTGCCTGGAGCCCCCAAATAAGGACTAGCGGGAGTCAGTTCTTC. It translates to CAWSPQIRTSGSQFF.

The CDR3 reads CATSRKPTGERSYNSPLHF. The DNA of the CDR3 is TGTGCCACCAGCAGAAAACCCACGGGGGAGAGGTCCTATAATTCACCCCTCCACTTT. The rearrangement uses TRBV15 and TRBJ1-6; a possible D gene is TRBD1 (5 bases). Trimming removed 2 bases at V and 1 base at J, with 18 bases between. The CDR3 is made up of 19 amino acids. CDR1 and CDR2 (germline): LNHNV, YYDKDF (reference sequence).

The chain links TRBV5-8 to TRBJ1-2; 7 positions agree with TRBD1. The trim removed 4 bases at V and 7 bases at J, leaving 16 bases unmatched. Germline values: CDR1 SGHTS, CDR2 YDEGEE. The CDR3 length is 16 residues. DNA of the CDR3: TGTGCCAGCAGCCCCCTAACGTTCCGACAGGGAATTGGCTACACCTTC. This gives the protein CASSPLTFRQGIGYTF. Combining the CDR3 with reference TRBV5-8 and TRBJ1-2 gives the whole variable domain EAGVTQSPTHLIKTRGQQATLRCSPISGHTSVYWYQQALGLGLQFLLWYDEGEERNRGNFPPRFSGRQFPNYSSELNVNALELEDSALYLCASSPLTFRQGIGYTFGSGTRLTVV.

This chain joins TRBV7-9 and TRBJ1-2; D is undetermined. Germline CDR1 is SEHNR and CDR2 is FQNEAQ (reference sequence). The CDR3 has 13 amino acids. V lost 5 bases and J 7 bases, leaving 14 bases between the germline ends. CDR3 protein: CASSPGEVGGYTF. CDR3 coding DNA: TGTGCCAGCAGCCCCGGCGAGGTCGGTGGCTACACCTTC. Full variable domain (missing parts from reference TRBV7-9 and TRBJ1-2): DTGVSQNPRHKITKRGQNVTFRCDPISEHNRLYWYRQTLGQGPEFLTYFQNEAQLEKSRLLSDRFSAERPKGSFSTLEIQRTEQGDSAMYLCASSPGEVGGYTFGSGTRLTVV.

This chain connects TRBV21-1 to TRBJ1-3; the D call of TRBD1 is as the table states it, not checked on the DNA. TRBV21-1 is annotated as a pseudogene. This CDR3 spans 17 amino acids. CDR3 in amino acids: CASSKAGQASSGNTIYF. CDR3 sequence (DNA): TGTGCCAGCAGCAAAGCAGGACAGGCGTCCTCTGGAAACACCATATATTTT.

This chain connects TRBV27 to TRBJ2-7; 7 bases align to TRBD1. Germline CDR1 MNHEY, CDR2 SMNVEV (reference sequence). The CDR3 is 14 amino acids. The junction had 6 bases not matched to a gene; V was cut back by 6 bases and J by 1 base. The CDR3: CASSWRQGSYEQYF. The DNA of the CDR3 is TGTGCCAGCAGCTGGAGACAGGGTTCCTACGAGCAGTACTTC.

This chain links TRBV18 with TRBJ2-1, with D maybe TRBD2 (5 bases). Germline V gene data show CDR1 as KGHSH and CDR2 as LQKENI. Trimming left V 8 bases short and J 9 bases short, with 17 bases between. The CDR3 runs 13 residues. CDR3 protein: CASLRVAHGEQFF. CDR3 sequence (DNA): TGTGCCAGCCTGCGGGTTGCGCATGGTGAGCAGTTCTTC.

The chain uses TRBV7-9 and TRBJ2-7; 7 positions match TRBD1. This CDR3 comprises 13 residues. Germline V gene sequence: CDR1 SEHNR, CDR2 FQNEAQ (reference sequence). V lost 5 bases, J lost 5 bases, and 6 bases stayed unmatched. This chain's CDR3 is CASSQQGWNEQYF. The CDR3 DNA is TGTGCCAGCAGCCAACAGGGGTGGAACGAGCAGTACTTC.

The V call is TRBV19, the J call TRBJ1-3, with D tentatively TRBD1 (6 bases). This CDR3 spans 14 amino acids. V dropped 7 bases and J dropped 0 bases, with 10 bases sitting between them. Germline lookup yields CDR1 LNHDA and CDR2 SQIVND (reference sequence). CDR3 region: CASTLTGSGNTIYF. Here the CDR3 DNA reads TGTGCCAGTACCCTGACAGGCTCTGGAAACACCATATATTTT.

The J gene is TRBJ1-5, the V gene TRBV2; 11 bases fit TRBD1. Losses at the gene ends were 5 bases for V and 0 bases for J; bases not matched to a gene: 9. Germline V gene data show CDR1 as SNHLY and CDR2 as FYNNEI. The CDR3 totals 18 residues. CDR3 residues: CASSTDRGLGDSNQPQHF. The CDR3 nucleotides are TGTGCCAGCAGTACGGACAGGGGGCTGGGGGATAGCAATCAGCCCCAGCATTTT.

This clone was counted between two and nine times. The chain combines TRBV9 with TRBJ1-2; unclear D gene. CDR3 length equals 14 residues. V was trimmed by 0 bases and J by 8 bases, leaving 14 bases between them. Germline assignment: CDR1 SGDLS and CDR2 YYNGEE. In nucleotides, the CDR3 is TGTGCCAGCAGCGTAGAAGGCAGCGCGGGGGGCTACACCTTC. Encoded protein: CASSVEGSAGGYTF.

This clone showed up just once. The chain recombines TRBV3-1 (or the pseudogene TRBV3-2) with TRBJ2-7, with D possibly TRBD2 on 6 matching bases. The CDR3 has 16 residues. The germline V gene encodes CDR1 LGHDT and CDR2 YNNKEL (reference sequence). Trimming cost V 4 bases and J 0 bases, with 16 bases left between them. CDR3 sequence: CASSRSGLDFSYEQYF. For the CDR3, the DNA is TGTGCCAGCAGCCGGAGCGGGCTAGATTTCTCCTACGAGCAGTACTTC.

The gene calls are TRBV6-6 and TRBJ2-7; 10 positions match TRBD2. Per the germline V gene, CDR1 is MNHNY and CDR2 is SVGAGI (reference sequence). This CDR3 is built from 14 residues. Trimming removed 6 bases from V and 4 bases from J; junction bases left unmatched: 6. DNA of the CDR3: TGTGCCAGCAGCGACGCTAGCGGGAGTTACGAGCAGTACTTC. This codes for CASSDASGSYEQYF.

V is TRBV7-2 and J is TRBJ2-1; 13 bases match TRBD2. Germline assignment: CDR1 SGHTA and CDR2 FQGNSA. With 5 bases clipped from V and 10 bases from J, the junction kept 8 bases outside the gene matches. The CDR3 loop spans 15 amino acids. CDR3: CASSQLAGGFGEQFF. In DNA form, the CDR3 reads TGTGCCAGCAGCCAACTAGCGGGGGGGTTCGGAGAGCAGTTCTTC. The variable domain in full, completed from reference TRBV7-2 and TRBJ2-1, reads GAGVSQSPSNKVTEKGKDVELRCDPISGHTALYWYRQSLGQGLEFLIYFQGNSAPDKSGLPSDRFSAERTGGSVSTLTIQRTQQEDSAVYLCASSQLAGGFGEQFFGPGTRLTVL.

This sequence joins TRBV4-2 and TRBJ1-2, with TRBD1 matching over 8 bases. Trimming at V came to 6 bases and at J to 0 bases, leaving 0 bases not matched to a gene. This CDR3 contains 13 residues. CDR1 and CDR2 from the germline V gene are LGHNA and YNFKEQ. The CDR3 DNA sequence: TGTGCCAGCAGGGACAGGGCTAACTATGGCTACACCTTC. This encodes CASRDRANYGYTF.